The clone carrying this T cell receptor (beta chain) was detected once. The junction departs from the called germline gene at one end, perhaps through a read error. The germline V gene encodes CDR1 LNHDA and CDR2 SQIVND (reference sequence). The CDR3 is made up of 15 amino acids. The data belong to a study of control samples from healthy donors and cancer patients. Generated by immunoSEQ multiplex PCR, the TCRdb table keeps only in-frame clones and is missing some. This table has around 190,000 clones, around 90% appearing once. The sequenced sample consisted of blood. This TCR came from a young man in good health. This sequence joins TRBV19 and TRBJ1-1; a weak D match, TRBD1 (5 bases). The CDR3 region has the DNA TGTGCCAGTCGTATTGACAGAGTTGGGAACACTGAAGCTTTCTTT. The encoded protein is CASRIDRVGNTEAFF. Together with reference TRBV19 and TRBJ1-1, the CDR3 gives the full variable domain: DGGITQSPKYLFRKEGQNVTLSCEQNLNHDAMYWYRQDPGQGLRLIYYSQIVNDFQKGDIAEGYSVSREKKESFPLTVTSAQKNPTAFYLCASRIDRVGNTEAFFGQGTRLTVV.